These 21 T cell receptor beta chains originate from one sample sequenced in a study of regulatory T cells in long-lasting Graves disease. Relying on iRepertoire HTBI primers and Arm-PCR of CDR3 regions, the team built TCR beta libraries. TCRdb itself ran the multiplex PCR reads through MiXCR, one entry per CDR3 protein. The sample has hundreds of thousands of distinct CDR3 sequences, 16% seen once. Time point specified: newly diagnosed GD, antithyroid drugs for less than 3 months. Researchers made the TCR library from RNA that was extracted from PBMCs. The data were also submitted as part of a second study, on T cells in Graves' hyperthyroidism and ophthalmopathy.

The sequenced sample was peripheral blood mononuclear cells (PBMCs), obtained at new diagnosis, from a patient treated with antithyroid drugs. These receptors all come from a man in his forties or fifties with Graves disease.

This clonotype appeared many times. CDR3 residues: CASSETGVSNQPQHF. The CDR3 coding sequence is TGCGCCAGCAGTGAGACAGGGGTTAGCAATCAGCCCCAGCATTTT. The V and J genes are TRBV5-1 and TRBJ1-5; 8 bases map to TRBD1. J gave up 0 bases and V 5 bases, and 4 bases lay outside the gene matches. CDR3 length equals 15 residues. Germline V gene lookup returns CDR1 SGHRS and CDR2 YFSETQ.

This clonotype has at least ten counts. This chain joins TRBV7-6 and TRBJ1-1; no definite D call. The V and J ends lost 1 base and 3 bases respectively, with 9 bases between them. CDR1 is SGHVS and CDR2 is FNYEAQ in the germline V gene. The CDR3 has 14 residues. This chain's CDR3 is CASSLVPEDTEAFF. The DNA for the CDR3 is TGTGCCAGCAGCTTAGTACCGGAAGACACTGAAGCTTTCTTT.

CDR3 in DNA: TGTGCCAGCAGGACAGGGTTCGAAGAGACCCAGTACTTC. Translated: CASRTGFEETQYF. The J gene is TRBJ2-5, the V gene TRBV6-1; 7 bases are shared with TRBD1. The CDR3 has 13 amino acids. CDR1 is MNHNS, CDR2 SASEGT, per germline. V was clipped by 6 bases and J by 3 bases; unmatched bases: 4.

This clonotype was detected ten times or more. The V and J genes are TRBV28 and TRBJ1-1; a possible D gene is TRBD1 (5 bases). The CDR3 is 15 residues long. The V gene's germline CDR1 is MDHEN and CDR2 SYDVKM. V gave up 3 bases and J gave up 5 bases, with 16 bases separating them. CDR3 nucleotide sequence: TGTGCCAGCAGTTTGGTTCCTGGGGCTACGACTGAAGCTTTCTTT. Protein: CASSLVPGATTEAFF.

Remarks on this clonotype: It differs at one base from a far larger clone, so likely a read error. This chain joins TRBV10-1 and TRBJ2-1; D is ambiguous. Germline assignment: CDR1 WNHNN and CDR2 SYGVQD (reference sequence). This CDR3 comprises 13 residues. This CDR3 is CASRVESTNGQFF. For the CDR3, the DNA is TGTGCCAGCAGAGTCGAGTCGACGAATGGGCAGTTCTTC.

In the case of this clonotype: The conserved final phenylalanine or tryptophan is absent from the CDR3, which likely points to a read error. This chain joins TRBV11-3 and TRBJ2-1, with 8 bases fitting TRBD1. The germline V gene has CDR1 SGHNT and CDR2 YENEEA. CDR3 size: 15 residues. After removal of 4 bases from V and 5 bases from J, the junction contained 7 bases not matched to a gene. The CDR3 coding sequence is TGTGCCAGCAGCTCACAGGGGGGTTACAACAATGAGCAGTTCTCC. The encoded protein is CASSSQGGYNNEQFS.

This clonotype has at least ten counts. This sequence joins TRBV28 and TRBJ1-5; weak D call: TRBD1 (6 bases). The germline V gene encodes CDR1 MDHEN and CDR2 SYDVKM. V lost 1 base and J lost 4, with 11 bases in between. This CDR3 contains 15 residues. The CDR3 nucleotides read TGTGCCAGCAGTTTATTGGGGGCGGATAATCAGCCCCAGCATTTT. Its translation is CASSLLGADNQPQHF.

This clonotype was detected once. The chain employs TRBV6-1 and TRBJ2-1; 9 bases are shared with TRBD2. The CDR3 totals 15 residues. V lost 2 bases and J lost 8; bases outside the gene matches: 7. Germline V CDR1 and CDR2: MNHNS, SASEGT. The CDR3 nucleotides are TGTGCCAGCAGTGAAAGACTAGCGGCGGTAGATGAGCAGTTCTTC. Amino acid sequence: CASSERLAAVDEQFF.

The chain employs TRBV29-1 and TRBJ2-3; 7 bases are shared with TRBD1. The CDR3 runs to 14 residues. V was clipped by 3 bases and J by 4 bases; unmatched bases: 7. Germline-derived CDR1 and CDR2 are SQVTM and ANQGSEA. CDR3 DNA sequence: TGCAGCGTTGACACTAGGGGGCGCGCAGATACGCAGTATTTT. It encodes CSVDTRGRADTQYF.

This clonotype was seen many times. The rearrangement joins TRBV2 to TRBJ1-5; no clear D. The CDR3 runs to 12 residues. V lost 7 bases, J lost 2 bases, and 6 bases lay in between. Germline V gene sequence: CDR1 SNHLY, CDR2 FYNNEI. The CDR3 DNA reads as TGTGCCAGCAAGCCCGGCAATCAGCCCCAGCATTTT. It encodes CASKPGNQPQHF.

This clonotype was found many times. This chain connects TRBV5-1 to TRBJ2-7, with TRBD1 identical over 9 bases. The germline V gene encodes CDR1 SGHRS and CDR2 YFSETQ. J was trimmed by 6 bases and V by 3 bases; bases with no gene match: 4. This CDR3 contains 13 residues. CDR3 in amino acids: CASSWTGESEQYF. The CDR3 region has the DNA TGCGCCAGCAGCTGGACAGGGGAGAGCGAGCAGTACTTC.

This chain connects TRBV24-1 to TRBJ2-1; D remains unclear. Germline V gene data show CDR1 as KGHDR and CDR2 as SFDVKD. The ends were cut back, 1 base at V and 6 bases at J, with 12 bases in the middle. The CDR3 sequence is 15 residues long. The CDR3 region is CATSDFGVVGNEQFF. CDR3 nucleotide sequence: TGTGCCACCAGTGATTTTGGGGTGGTCGGCAATGAGCAGTTCTTC.

The chain has TRBV27 and TRBJ1-1; 8 nucleotides line up with TRBD1. V shed 5 bases, J shed 0 bases, and the junction held 11 bases outside the gene matches. This CDR3 is 17 amino acids long. The V gene's germline CDR1 is MNHEY and CDR2 SMNVEV (reference sequence). In DNA, the CDR3 is TGTGCCAGCAGTCCGTTTGGGGGGACAGGCGTGAACACTGAAGCTTTCTTT. Translated: CASSPFGGTGVNTEAFF.

The rearrangement joins TRBV7-3 to TRBJ2-2; a weak D match, TRBD2 (5 bases). There are 14 residues in the CDR3. CDR1 is SGHTA, CDR2 FQGTGA, per germline. V lost 4 bases to trimming and J lost 1 base, with 7 bases between them. CDR3 loop: CASSSRGNTGELFF. The CDR3, as DNA: TGTGCCAGCAGCTCCCGGGGGAACACCGGGGAGCTGTTTTTT.

The V call is TRBV11-1, the J call TRBJ1-1; D not resolved. Per the germline V gene, CDR1 is SGHAT and CDR2 is FQDESV (reference sequence). This CDR3 is 15 amino acids long. Trimming removed 1 base from V and 1 base from J, with 10 bases in between. The CDR3 loop is CASSLGYEQNTEAFF. The CDR3 DNA reads as TGTGCCAGCAGCTTAGGTTACGAGCAGAACACTGAAGCTTTCTTT.

This clonotype was recorded at least ten times. This chain uses TRBV2 with TRBJ1-5, with a weak D call TRBD1 (6 bases). CDR3 length equals 17 residues. V shed 3 bases and J shed 8 bases, with 23 bases lying between them. Germline V CDR1 and CDR2: SNHLY, FYNNEI. CDR3 residues: CASSEINWGGAGEPQHF. The CDR3 coding sequence is TGTGCCAGCAGTGAGATTAATTGGGGGGGGGCGGGGGAGCCCCAGCATTTT.

This sequence joins TRBV6-5 and TRBJ1-6; TRBD1 is a possible D gene (5 bases). The CDR3 sequence is 17 residues long. V was shortened by 0 bases and J by 6 bases, with 15 bases between the two germline ends. In germline, CDR1 is MNHEY, CDR2 SVGAGI. The DNA for the CDR3 is TGTGCCAGCAGTTACTCGGCGGGACGCCTGAGTAATTCACCCCTCCACTTT. As protein: CASSYSAGRLSNSPLHF.

This clonotype was seen at least ten times. CDR3: CASSGQAKETQYF. For the CDR3, the DNA is TGTGCCAGCAGTGGGCAGGCCAAAGAGACCCAGTACTTC. The chain couples TRBV2 to TRBJ2-5; D not certain. Germline assignment: CDR1 SNHLY and CDR2 FYNNEI. V was trimmed by 4 bases and J by 3 bases, leaving 9 bases between them. The CDR3 sequence is 13 residues long.

Concerning this clonotype: This may stem from a read error, because a much larger clone lies one nucleotide away. The gene calls are TRBV6-2 or TRBV6-3 and TRBJ2-7; 7 nucleotides line up with TRBD1. Trimming took 11 bases from V and 2 from J; bases not matched to a gene: 12. The CDR3 consists of 14 residues. Germline loops: CDR1 MNHEY, CDR2 SVGEGT. Here the CDR3 DNA reads TGTGCCGGCCGAGACAGGGTAGGACCCTACGAGCAGTACTTC. It specifies CAGRDRVGPYEQYF.

The table lists this clonotype with many counts. The gene calls are TRBV7-9 and TRBJ1-1; 10 bases align to TRBD1. V shed 1 base, J shed 5 bases, and the junction held 4 bases outside the gene matches. The germline gives CDR1 SEHNR, CDR2 FQNEAQ (reference sequence). The CDR3 contains 15 residues. The DNA of the CDR3 is TGTGCCAGCAGCTTAGGACAGGGGGCATGGACTGAAGCTTTCTTT. Translating gives CASSLGQGAWTEAFF.

As to this clonotype: It may be a read error: a sequence one base away is much more abundant. This CDR3 is CASRPVPPGKVIQYF. CDR3 coding DNA: TGTGCCAGTCGCCCGGTTCCCCCGGGAAAAGTGATTCAGTACTTC. The gene calls are TRBV28 and TRBJ2-1; D perhaps matches TRBD2 (5 bases). TRBJ2-4 matches the DNA end more closely, so the J call is doubtful. CDR3 size: 15 residues. Germline values: CDR1 MDHEN, CDR2 SYDVKM.